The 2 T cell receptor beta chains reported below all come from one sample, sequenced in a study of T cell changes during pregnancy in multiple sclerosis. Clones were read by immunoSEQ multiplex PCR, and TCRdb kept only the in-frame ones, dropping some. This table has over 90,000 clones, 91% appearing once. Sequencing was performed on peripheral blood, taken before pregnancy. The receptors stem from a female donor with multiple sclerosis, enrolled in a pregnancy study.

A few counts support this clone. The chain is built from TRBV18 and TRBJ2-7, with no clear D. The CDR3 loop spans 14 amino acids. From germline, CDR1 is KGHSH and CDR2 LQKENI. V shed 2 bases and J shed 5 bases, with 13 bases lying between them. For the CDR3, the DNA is TGTGCCAGCTCACCAATACGCGCCGTCGACGAGCAGTACTTC. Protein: CASSPIRAVDEQYF.

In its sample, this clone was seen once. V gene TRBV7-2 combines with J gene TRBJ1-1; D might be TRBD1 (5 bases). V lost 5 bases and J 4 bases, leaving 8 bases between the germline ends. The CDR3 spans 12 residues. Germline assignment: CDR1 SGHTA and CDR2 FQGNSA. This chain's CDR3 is CASSPRATEAFF. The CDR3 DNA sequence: TGTGCCAGCAGCCCCAGGGCCACTGAAGCTTTCTTT.